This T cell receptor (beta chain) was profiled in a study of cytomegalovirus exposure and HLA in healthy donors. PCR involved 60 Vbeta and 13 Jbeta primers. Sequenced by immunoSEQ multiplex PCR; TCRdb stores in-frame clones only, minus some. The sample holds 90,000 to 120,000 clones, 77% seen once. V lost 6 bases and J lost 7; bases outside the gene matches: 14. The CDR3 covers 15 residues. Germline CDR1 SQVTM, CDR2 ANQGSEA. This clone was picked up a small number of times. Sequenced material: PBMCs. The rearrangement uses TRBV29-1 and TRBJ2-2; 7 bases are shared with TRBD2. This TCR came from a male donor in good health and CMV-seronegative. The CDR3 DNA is TGCAGCGTCCCGAGGTGGGGAGGGCCCAACGGGGAGCTGTTTTTT. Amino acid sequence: CSVPRWGGPNGELFF.